This T cell receptor (beta chain) was profiled in a study of T-cell reconstitution after alpha-beta-depleted transplantation in children. General study findings and limits: TCRbeta diversity was high at day 60 in some patients (a result of surviving recipient T cells and thymic progenitors). Fresh T-cell production supplied most of the T-cell counts and diversity seen one year after transplant. Several hundred graft clones that had expanded were reportedly the source of alpha-beta T cells about two months after transplant.

During its preparation, the TCRbeta library received unique molecular identifiers. TCRdb analysed the PCR reads with MiXCR anew, one entry per CDR3 protein. This table has 700,000 or so distinct CDR3 sequences, roughly 13% appearing once. Comments on this clonotype: The antigen is unknown.

The V segment lost 4 bases and the J segment 5 bases; nucleotides outside the gene matches: 6. Germline CDR1 and CDR2: SGHTA and FQGNSA. The CDR3 covers 15 residues. The chain couples TRBV7-2 to TRBJ2-2; 8 bases map to TRBD1. This clonotype was obtained from a girl between 2 and 10 years old with congenital amegakaryocytic thrombocytopenia, due to receive a stem cell transplant. The sequencing here drew on PBMCs, taken before TCRalphabeta/CD19-depleted stem cell transplant. The CDR3 coding sequence is TGTGCCAGCAGCTCATACAGGGGGAAGACCGGGGAGCTGTTTTTT. Protein sequence: CASSSYRGKTGELFF.